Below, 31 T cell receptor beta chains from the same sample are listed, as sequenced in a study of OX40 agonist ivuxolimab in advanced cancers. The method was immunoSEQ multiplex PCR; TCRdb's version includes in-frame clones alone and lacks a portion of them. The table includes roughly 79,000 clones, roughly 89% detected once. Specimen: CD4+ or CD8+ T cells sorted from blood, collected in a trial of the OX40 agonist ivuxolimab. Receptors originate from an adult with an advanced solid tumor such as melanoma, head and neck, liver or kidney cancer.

The CDR3 loop is CASRLRSPRRNTEAFF. CDR3 sequence (DNA): TGTGCCAGCAGGTTACGTTCCCCCCGAAGGAACACTGAAGCTTTCTTT. V is TRBV6-6 and J is TRBJ1-1; D is unresolved. Deletions cut 6 bases from V and 1 base from J, with 18 bases between. Germline loops: CDR1 MNHNY, CDR2 SVGAGI (reference sequence). CDR3 size: 16 residues.

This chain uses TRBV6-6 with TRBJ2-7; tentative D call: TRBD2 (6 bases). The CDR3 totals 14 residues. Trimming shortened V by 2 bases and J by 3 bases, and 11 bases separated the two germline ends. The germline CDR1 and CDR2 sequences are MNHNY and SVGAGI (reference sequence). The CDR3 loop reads CASSYKGLHYEQYF. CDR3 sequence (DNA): TGTGCCAGCAGTTACAAGGGACTGCACTACGAGCAGTACTTC.

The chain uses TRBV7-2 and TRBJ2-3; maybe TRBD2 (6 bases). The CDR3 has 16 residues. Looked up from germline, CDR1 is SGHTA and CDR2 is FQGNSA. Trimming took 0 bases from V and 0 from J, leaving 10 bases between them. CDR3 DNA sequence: TGTGCCAGCAGCTTAGCGGGGCGGGGTAGCACAGATACGCAGTATTTT. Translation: CASSLAGRGSTDTQYF.

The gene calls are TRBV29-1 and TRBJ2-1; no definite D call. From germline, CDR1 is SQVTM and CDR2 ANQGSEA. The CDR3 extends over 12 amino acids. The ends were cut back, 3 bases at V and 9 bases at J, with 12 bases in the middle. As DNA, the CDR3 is TGCAGCGTTGAGCCTTCGGGCGGTGAGCAGTTCTTC. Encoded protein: CSVEPSGGEQFF.

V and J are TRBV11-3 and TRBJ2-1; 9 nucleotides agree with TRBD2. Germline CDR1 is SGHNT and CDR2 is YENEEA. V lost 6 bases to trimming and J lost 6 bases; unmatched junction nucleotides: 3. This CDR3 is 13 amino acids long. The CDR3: CASRASGVNEQFF. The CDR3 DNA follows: TGTGCCAGCAGGGCTAGCGGGGTCAATGAGCAGTTCTTC.

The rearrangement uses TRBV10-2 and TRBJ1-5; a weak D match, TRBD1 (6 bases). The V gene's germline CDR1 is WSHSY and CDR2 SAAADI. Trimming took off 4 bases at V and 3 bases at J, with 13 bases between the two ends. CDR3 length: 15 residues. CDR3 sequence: CASSGGGGYNQPQHF. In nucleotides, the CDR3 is TGCGCCAGCAGTGGAGGGGGAGGTTACAATCAGCCCCAGCATTTT.

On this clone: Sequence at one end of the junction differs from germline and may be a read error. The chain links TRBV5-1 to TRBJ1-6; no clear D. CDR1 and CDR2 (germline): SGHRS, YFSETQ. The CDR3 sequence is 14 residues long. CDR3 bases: TGCGCCAGCAGCTTGGGCTCCGATAATTCACCCCTCCACTTT. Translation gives CASSLGSDNSPLHF.

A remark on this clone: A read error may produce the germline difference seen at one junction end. The CDR3 DNA sequence: TGTGCCACCAGCGATCCTGGAAGGTGTGGAAAGACCTATGGCTTC. As protein: CATSDPGRCGKTYGF. This chain joins TRBV15 and TRBJ1-2; D ambiguous. The CDR3 loop spans 15 amino acids. The V gene's germline CDR1 is LNHNV and CDR2 YYDKDF (reference sequence).

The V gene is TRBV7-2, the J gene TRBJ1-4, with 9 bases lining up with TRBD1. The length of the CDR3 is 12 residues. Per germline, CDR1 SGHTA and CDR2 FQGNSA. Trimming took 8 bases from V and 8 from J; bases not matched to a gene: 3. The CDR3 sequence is CASGQGPEKLFF. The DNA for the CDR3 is TGTGCCAGCGGACAGGGGCCGGAAAAACTGTTTTTT.

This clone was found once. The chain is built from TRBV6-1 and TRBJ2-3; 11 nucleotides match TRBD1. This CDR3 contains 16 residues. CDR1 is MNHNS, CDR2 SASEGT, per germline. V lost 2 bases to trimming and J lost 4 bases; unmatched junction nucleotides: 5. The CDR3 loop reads CASSESGQGASDTQYF. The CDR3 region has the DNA TGTGCCAGCAGTGAATCCGGACAGGGGGCATCAGATACGCAGTATTTT.

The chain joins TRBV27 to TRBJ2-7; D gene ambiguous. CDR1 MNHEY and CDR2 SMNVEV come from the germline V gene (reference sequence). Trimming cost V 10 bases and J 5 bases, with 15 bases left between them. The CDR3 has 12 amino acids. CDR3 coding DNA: TGTGCCACCACCCGGCCCGTGAACGAGCAGTACTTC. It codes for CATTRPVNEQYF.

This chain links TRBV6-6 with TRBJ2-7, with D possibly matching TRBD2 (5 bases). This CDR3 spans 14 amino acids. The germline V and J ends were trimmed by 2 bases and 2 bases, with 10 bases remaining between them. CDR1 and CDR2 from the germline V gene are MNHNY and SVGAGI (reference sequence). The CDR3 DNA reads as TGTGCCAGCAGTTACAACGGAGGAACCTACGAGCAGTACTTC. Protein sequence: CASSYNGGTYEQYF.

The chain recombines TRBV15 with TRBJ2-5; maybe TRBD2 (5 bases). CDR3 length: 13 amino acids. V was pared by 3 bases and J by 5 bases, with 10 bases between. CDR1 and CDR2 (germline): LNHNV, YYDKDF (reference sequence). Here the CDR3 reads CATSRPPGETQYF. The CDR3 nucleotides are TGTGCCACCAGCAGGCCTCCGGGGGAGACCCAGTACTTC. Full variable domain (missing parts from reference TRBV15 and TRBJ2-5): DAMVIQNPRYQVTQFGKPVTLSCSQTLNHNVMYWYQQKSSQAPKLLFHYYDKDFNNEADTPDNFQSRRPNTSFCFLDIRSPGLGDTAMYLCATSRPPGETQYFGPGTRLLVL.

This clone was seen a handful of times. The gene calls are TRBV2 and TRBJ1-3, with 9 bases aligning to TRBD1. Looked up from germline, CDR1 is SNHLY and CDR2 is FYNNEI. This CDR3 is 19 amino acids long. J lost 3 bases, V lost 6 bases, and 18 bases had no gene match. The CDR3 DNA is TGTGCCAGCAGCGCCCCGGGGATCCGGGACAGGGCTGATGGAAACACCATATATTTT. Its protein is CASSAPGIRDRADGNTIYF.

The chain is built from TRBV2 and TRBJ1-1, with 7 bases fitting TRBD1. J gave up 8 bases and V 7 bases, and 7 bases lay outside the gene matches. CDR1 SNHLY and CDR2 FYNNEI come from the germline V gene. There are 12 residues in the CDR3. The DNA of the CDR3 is TGTGCCAGCACTCCGCAGGGGGAGGAAGCTTTCTTT. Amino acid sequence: CASTPQGEEAFF. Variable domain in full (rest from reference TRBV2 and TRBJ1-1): EPEVTQTPSHQVTQMGQEVILRCVPISNHLYFYWYRQILGQKVEFLVSFYNNEISEKSEIFDDQFSVERPDGSNFTLKIRSTKLEDSAMYFCASTPQGEEAFFGQGTRLTVV.

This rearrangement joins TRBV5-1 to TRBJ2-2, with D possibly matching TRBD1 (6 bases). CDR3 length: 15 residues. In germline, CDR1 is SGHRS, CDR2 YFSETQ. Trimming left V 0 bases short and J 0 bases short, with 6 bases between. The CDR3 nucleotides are TGCGCCAGCAGCTTGGGGACAGCGAACACCGGGGAGCTGTTTTTT. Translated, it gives CASSLGTANTGELFF.

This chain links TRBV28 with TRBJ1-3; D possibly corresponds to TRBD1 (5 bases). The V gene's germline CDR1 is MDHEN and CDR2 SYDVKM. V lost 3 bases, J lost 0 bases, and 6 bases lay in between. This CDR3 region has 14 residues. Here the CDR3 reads CASSLGGSGNTIYF. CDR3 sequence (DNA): TGTGCCAGCAGTTTGGGGGGCTCTGGAAACACCATATATTTT. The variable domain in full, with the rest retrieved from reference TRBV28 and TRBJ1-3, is DVKVTQSSRYLVKRTGEKVFLECVQDMDHENMFWYRQDPGLGLRLIYFSYDVKMKEKGDIPEGYSVSREKKERFSLILESASTNQTSMYLCASSLGGSGNTIYFGEGSWLTVV.

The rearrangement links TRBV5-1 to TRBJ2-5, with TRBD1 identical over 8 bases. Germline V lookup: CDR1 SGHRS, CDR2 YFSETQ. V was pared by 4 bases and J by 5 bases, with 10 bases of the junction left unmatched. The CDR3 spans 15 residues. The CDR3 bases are TGCGCCAGCAGCCGTCAGGGGGCGCGAGAGGAGACCCAGTACTTC. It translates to CASSRQGAREETQYF.

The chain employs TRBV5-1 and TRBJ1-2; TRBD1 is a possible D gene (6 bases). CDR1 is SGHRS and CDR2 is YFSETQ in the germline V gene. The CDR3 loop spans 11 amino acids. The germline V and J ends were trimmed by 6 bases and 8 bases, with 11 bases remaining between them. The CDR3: CASNGGRGYTF. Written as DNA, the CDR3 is TGCGCCAGCAACGGGGGGCGCGGCTACACCTTC.

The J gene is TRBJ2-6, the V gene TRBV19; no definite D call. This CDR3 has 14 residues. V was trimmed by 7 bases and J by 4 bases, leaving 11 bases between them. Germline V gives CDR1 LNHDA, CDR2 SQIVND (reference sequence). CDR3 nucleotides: TGTGCCAGTAATCCGGGCGCCGGGGCCAACGTCCTGACTTTC. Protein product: CASNPGAGANVLTF.

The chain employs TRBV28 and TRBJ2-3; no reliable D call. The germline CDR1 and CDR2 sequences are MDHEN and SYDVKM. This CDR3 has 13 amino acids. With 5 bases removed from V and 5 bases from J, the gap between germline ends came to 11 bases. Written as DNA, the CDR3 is TGTGCCAGCAGTGCCCCCCTCTTAGATACGCAGTATTTT. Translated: CASSAPLLDTQYF.

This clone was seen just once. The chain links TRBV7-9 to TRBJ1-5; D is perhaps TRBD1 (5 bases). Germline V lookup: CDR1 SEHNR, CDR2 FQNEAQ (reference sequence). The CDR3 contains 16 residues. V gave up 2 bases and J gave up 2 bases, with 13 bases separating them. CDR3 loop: CASSLTWGDGNQPQHF. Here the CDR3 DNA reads TGTGCCAGCAGCTTAACATGGGGGGACGGCAATCAGCCCCAGCATTTT. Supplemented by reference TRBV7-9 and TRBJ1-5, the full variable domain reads DTGVSQNPRHKITKRGQNVTFRCDPISEHNRLYWYRQTLGQGPEFLTYFQNEAQLEKSRLLSDRFSAERPKGSFSTLEIQRTEQGDSAMYLCASSLTWGDGNQPQHFGDGTRLSIL.

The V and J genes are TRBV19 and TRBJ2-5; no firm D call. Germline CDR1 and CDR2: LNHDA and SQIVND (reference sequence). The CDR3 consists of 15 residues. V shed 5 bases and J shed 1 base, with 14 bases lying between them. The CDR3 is CASSLISAAQETQYF. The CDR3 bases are TGTGCCAGTAGTCTCATTTCGGCCGCCCAAGAGACCCAGTACTTC.

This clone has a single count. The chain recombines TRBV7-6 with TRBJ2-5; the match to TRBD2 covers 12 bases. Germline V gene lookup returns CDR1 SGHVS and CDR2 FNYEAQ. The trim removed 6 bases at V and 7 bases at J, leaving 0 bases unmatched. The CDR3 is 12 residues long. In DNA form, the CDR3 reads TGTGCCAGCAGGACTAGCGGGAGGACCCAGTACTTC. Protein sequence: CASRTSGRTQYF.

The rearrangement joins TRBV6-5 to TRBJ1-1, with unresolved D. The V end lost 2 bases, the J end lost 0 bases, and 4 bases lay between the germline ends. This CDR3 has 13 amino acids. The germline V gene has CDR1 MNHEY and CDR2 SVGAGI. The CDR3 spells CASSYQVNTEAFF. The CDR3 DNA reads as TGTGCCAGCAGTTACCAGGTGAACACTGAAGCTTTCTTT.

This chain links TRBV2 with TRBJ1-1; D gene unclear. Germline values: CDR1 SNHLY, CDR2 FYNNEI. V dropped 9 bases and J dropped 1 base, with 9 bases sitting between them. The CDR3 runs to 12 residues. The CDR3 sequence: CARRTENTEAFF. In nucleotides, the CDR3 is TGTGCCAGAAGAACAGAGAACACTGAAGCTTTCTTT.

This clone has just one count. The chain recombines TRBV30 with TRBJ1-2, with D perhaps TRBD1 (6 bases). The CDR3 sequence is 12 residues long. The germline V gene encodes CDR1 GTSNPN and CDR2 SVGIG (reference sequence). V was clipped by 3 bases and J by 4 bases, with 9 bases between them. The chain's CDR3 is CAWSQGSYGYTF. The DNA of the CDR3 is TGTGCCTGGAGCCAGGGGAGCTATGGCTACACCTTC. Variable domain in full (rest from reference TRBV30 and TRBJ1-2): SQTIHQWPATLVQPVGSPLSLECTVEGTSNPNLYWYRQAAGRGLQLLFYSVGIGQISSEVPQNLSASRPQDRQFILSSKKLLLSDSGFYLCAWSQGSYGYTFGSGTRLTVV.

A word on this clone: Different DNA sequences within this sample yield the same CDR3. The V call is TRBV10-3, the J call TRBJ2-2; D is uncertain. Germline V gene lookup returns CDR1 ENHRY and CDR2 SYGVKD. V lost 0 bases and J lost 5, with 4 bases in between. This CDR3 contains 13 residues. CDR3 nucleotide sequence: TGTGCCATCAGTGAGTCGGGAACCGGGGAGCTGTTTTTT. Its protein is CAISESGTGELFF.

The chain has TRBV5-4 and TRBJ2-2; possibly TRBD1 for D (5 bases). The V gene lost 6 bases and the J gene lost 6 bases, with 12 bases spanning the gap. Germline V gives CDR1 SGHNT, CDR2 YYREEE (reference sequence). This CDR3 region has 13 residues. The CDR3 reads CASTPQGSGELFF. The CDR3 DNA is TGTGCCAGCACTCCTCAGGGATCCGGGGAGCTGTTTTTT.

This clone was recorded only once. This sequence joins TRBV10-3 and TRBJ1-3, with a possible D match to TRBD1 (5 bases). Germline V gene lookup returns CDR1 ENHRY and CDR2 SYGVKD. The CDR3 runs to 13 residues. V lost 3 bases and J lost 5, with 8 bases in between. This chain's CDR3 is CAISDRERNTIYF. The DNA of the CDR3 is TGTGCCATCAGTGACAGGGAACGAAACACCATATATTTT.

The CDR3 nucleotides read TGCGCCAGCAGCCAAGGACGGACTTCCTACAATGAGCAGTTCTTC. This gives the protein CASSQGRTSYNEQFF. V is TRBV4-3 and J is TRBJ2-1, with TRBD2 as a possible D gene (5 bases). Trimming took off 1 base at V and 1 base at J, with 8 bases between the two ends. CDR1 and CDR2 (germline): LGHNA, YSLEER. The CDR3 is 15 residues long.